The 18 T cell receptor beta chains presented below share a single source sample, sequenced in a study of blood T cells in healthy people across ages. Alongside a J-beta primer mix, a sample-barcoded 5' primer served in a second PCR lasting roughly 7 to 12 cycles. MiXCR, applied by TCRdb to the 5' RACE reads, yields one record per CDR3 protein. Found here are approximately 790,000 distinct CDR3 sequences, approximately 59% of them singletons; the top ten hold around a quarter. Specimen: blood. These receptor sequences come from a man between 25 and 39 years old in good health.

This clonotype appeared a few times. The chain recombines TRBV10-3 with TRBJ2-1; the D gene could be TRBD1 or TRBD2 (5 bases each). V lost 6 bases to trimming and J lost 7 bases, with 13 bases between them. The CDR3 sequence is 13 residues long. The germline V gene encodes CDR1 ENHRY and CDR2 SYGVKD. CDR3 nucleotide sequence: TGTGCCATCAGCGTCGGGGCTATAAATGAGCAGTTCTTC. This translates into CAISVGAINEQFF.

This clonotype has just a few counts. The chain employs TRBV7-2 and TRBJ2-3; D is undetermined. Germline V gene lookup returns CDR1 SGHTA and CDR2 FQGNSA. The CDR3 is 15 amino acids. The V gene lost 1 base and the J gene lost 6 bases, with 14 bases spanning the gap. CDR3 coding DNA: TGTGCCAGCAGCTTAGAGAGCACCGCGGCGGATACGCAGTATTTT. The encoded protein is CASSLESTAADTQYF.

This clonotype was found many times. The chain joins TRBV20-1 to TRBJ2-4; 8 nucleotides align to TRBD2. The CDR3 length is 14 residues. V shed 3 bases and J 5 bases; nucleotides not matched to a gene: 6. Germline assignment: CDR1 DFQATT and CDR2 SNEGSKA (reference sequence). CDR3 protein: CSASRGGHENIQYF. The CDR3 coding sequence is TGCAGTGCTAGCCGGGGGGGCCACGAAAACATTCAGTACTTC.

Regarding this clonotype: A much larger clonotype is one base distant, so this may be a read error. The chain recombines TRBV7-6 with TRBJ2-1, with a tentative D call TRBD2 (6 bases). CDR1 is SGHVS and CDR2 is FNYEAQ in the germline V gene. The CDR3 runs to 17 residues. The CDR3 DNA follows: TGTGCCAGCAGCTTAGGAGTGGGGCTAGCGATGGGCAATGAGCGGTTCTTC. Encoded protein: CASSLGVGLAMGNERFF.

Here the CDR3 reads CAAVQYSETDTQYF. CDR3 bases: TGCGCCGCCGTACAATACTCCGAGACAGATACGCAGTATTTT. This sequence joins TRBV4-1 and TRBJ2-3; no clear D gene. This CDR3 is built from 14 residues. V was pared by 11 bases and J by 3 bases, with 18 bases between. Per germline, CDR1 MGHRA and CDR2 YSYEKL.

This clonotype has only a few counts. The rearrangement uses TRBV20-1 and TRBJ2-3, with D possibly matching TRBD2 (6 bases). The CDR3 has 17 amino acids. Trimming took off 6 bases at V and 0 bases at J, with 22 bases between the two ends. Germline assignment: CDR1 DFQATT and CDR2 SNEGSKA (reference sequence). This chain's CDR3 is CSARPPFSAGSTDTQYF. The CDR3 DNA is TGCAGTGCGAGGCCCCCCTTTAGCGCGGGGAGCACAGATACGCAGTATTTT.

V and J are TRBV7-9 and TRBJ1-4; the D gene is possibly TRBD1 (6 bases). Germline V gene sequence: CDR1 SEHNR, CDR2 FQNEAQ (reference sequence). The ends were cut back, 2 bases at V and 2 bases at J, with 9 bases in the middle. The CDR3 has 15 residues. The CDR3 DNA follows: TGTGCCAGCAGCTTATTGGGGGGCACTAATGAAAAACTGTTTTTT. Amino acid sequence: CASSLLGGTNEKLFF. Filled out from reference TRBV7-9 and TRBJ1-4, the complete variable domain reads DTGVSQNPRHKITKRGQNVTFRCDPISEHNRLYWYRQTLGQGPEFLTYFQNEAQLEKSRLLSDRFSAERPKGSFSTLEIQRTEQGDSAMYLCASSLLGGTNEKLFFGSGTQLSVL.

This clonotype was picked up a small number of times. The J gene is TRBJ2-4, the V gene TRBV20-1; maybe TRBD2 (7 bases). The germline V and J ends were trimmed by 3 bases and 0 bases, with 12 bases remaining between them. CDR1 is DFQATT, CDR2 SNEGSKA, per germline (reference sequence). The CDR3 is made up of 15 amino acids. The CDR3 DNA sequence: TGCAGTGCTAGGGGGGGGCTTCTAGCCAAAAACATTCAGTACTTC. Translation: CSARGGLLAKNIQYF.

The chain uses TRBV6-2 or TRBV6-3 and TRBJ2-1, with 9 bases fitting TRBD2. V shed 7 bases, J shed 5 bases, and the junction held 6 bases outside the gene matches. The CDR3 has 14 amino acids. CDR1 and CDR2 from the germline V gene are MNHEY and SVGEGT. CDR3 DNA: TGTGCCAGCATCGGGACTAGCACACACAATGAGCAGTTCTTC. Protein product: CASIGTSTHNEQFF.

In this sample, this clonotype turned up once. The rearrangement uses TRBV18 and TRBJ2-7; maybe TRBD1 (5 bases). This CDR3 has 14 amino acids. The V and J ends lost 6 bases and 3 bases respectively, with 15 bases between them. Germline V gene lookup returns CDR1 KGHSH and CDR2 LQKENI. DNA for the CDR3: TGTGCCAGCTCTACGGGCCAAAGGGGCTACGAGCAGTACTTC. This gives the protein CASSTGQRGYEQYF.

J is TRBJ2-1 and V is TRBV20-1, with D possibly matching TRBD1 (5 bases). CDR1 DFQATT and CDR2 SNEGSKA come from the germline V gene (reference sequence). V lost 5 bases and J lost 8, with 10 bases in between. This CDR3 has 11 amino acids. CDR3 coding DNA: TGCAGTGCTCTAGGGGTCGATGAGCAGTTCTTC. Amino acids: CSALGVDEQFF.

In this sample, this clonotype turned up many times. The chain carries TRBV6-4 and TRBJ2-3; the D is unclear. Deletions cut 0 bases from V and 0 bases from J, with 4 bases between. This CDR3 spans 14 amino acids. CDR1 MRHNA and CDR2 SNTAGT come from the germline V gene. In nucleotides, the CDR3 is TGTGCCAGCAGTGACTCGACTAGCACAGATACGCAGTATTTT. This gives the protein CASSDSTSTDTQYF.

This chain joins TRBV5-1 and TRBJ2-3; the D is unclear. The CDR3 is 15 residues long. Germline V gene sequence: CDR1 SGHRS, CDR2 YFSETQ. Trimming removed 1 base at V and 0 bases at J, with 9 bases between. CDR3 bases: TGCGCCAGCAGCTTGAATCAGCCAAGCACAGATACGCAGTATTTT. The encoded protein is CASSLNQPSTDTQYF.

The V call is TRBV12-3 or TRBV12-4, the J call TRBJ1-5; D gene ambiguous. V was trimmed by 2 bases and J by 0 bases, leaving 14 bases between them. The CDR3 totals 17 residues. The CDR3 bases are TGTGCCAGCAGTTTAAGGTTGGAGGACCATAGCAATCAGCCCCAGCATTTT. Translated: CASSLRLEDHSNQPQHF.

As concerns this clonotype: An end of the junction does not agree with germline; a read error may underlie this. The chain carries TRBV9 and TRBJ2-1; D might be TRBD1 (6 bases). Germline V lookup: CDR1 SGDLS, CDR2 YYNGEE. The CDR3 is 15 amino acids. CDR3 residues: CASSLTGTPYNERYF. DNA of the CDR3: TGTGCCAGCAGCCTAACAGGGACCCCCTACAATGAGCGGTACTTC.

V is TRBV20-1 and J is TRBJ2-7; 8 bases match TRBD1. The CDR3 totals 12 residues. CDR1 is DFQATT and CDR2 is SNEGSKA in the germline V gene (reference sequence). With V trimmed by 6 bases and J by 6 bases, 7 bases remained unmatched. The CDR3 DNA is TGCAGTGCAACCGGGACAGGCAGCGAGCAGTACTTC. Translated: CSATGTGSEQYF.

This clonotype was seen more than once but under ten times. The chain couples TRBV7-6 to TRBJ2-7; 7 bases map to TRBD2. In germline, CDR1 is SGHVS, CDR2 FNYEAQ. The CDR3 is 16 amino acids. Trimming at V came to 1 base and at J to 5 bases, leaving 11 bases not matched to a gene. The CDR3 region is CASSLGVGGRANEQYF. The CDR3, as DNA: TGTGCCAGCAGCTTAGGTGTCGGAGGGAGGGCGAACGAGCAGTACTTC.

This sequence joins TRBV20-1 and TRBJ1-2, with D perhaps TRBD1 (6 bases). This CDR3 region has 15 residues. CDR1 is DFQATT, CDR2 SNEGSKA, per germline (reference sequence). V was cut by 5 bases and J by 3 bases, with 19 bases left in between. The CDR3 spells CSASGGQQLYYGYTF. As DNA, the CDR3 is TGCAGTGCTTCGGGGGGACAACAGCTCTACTATGGCTACACCTTC.